Given below is one TCR beta chain in context. V was pared by 4 bases and J by 6 bases, with 5 bases of the junction left unmatched. Germline values: CDR1 LGHDT, CDR2 YNNKEL (reference sequence). This CDR3 has 13 amino acids. The entry originates in a study of blood T cell repertoires in COVID-19. Study at large: COVID-19 samples from acute and convalescent phases originated in the United States, Italy and Spain.

Some clones are missing from TCRdb's copy, which holds only in-frame ones; the method was immunoSEQ multiplex PCR. Of 400,000 or so clones in the sample, more than 80% were seen once. Adults between roughly 18 and 90 years of age took part from approximately 24 US areas. The TCR comes from a man aged 25 to 40 who had recovered from COVID-19. The rearrangement links TRBV3-1 (or the pseudogene TRBV3-2) to TRBJ1-2; TRBD1 matches 7 bases. Sequencing was performed on PBMCs or T cells enriched from blood (not recorded which). CDR3 DNA sequence: TGTGCCAGCAGCCGTACAGGGGTGAATGGCTACACCTTC. Translation gives CASSRTGVNGYTF.